This TCR beta chain was profiled in a study of T cells after yellow fever vaccination. This clonotype has a count of ten or more. The junction departs from the called germline gene at one end, perhaps through a read error. The CDR3 spans 13 residues. Germline V gene data show CDR1 as SGHAT and CDR2 as FQNNGV. TCR cDNA was made by 5'RACE template switching, adding a universal primer site and UMIs. TCRdb ran MiXCR on the 5' RACE reads and lists one entry per CDR3 protein. The data show some 32,000 distinct CDR3 sequences, with 4.4% seen just once and less than 55% held by the top ten. This chain connects TRBV11-2 to TRBJ2-1; the D gene could be TRBD1 or TRBD2 (5 bases each). Sample: CD8+ T cells sorted from PBMCs, taken 5 days after the yellow fever booster vaccination. This TCR was recovered from a man aged 30-40 years who received the YFV17D yellow fever vaccine. The CDR3 DNA reads TGCGCCAGCAGCTTGGCTGGGGGAAATGAGCAGTTCTTC. This encodes CASSLAGGNEQFF.